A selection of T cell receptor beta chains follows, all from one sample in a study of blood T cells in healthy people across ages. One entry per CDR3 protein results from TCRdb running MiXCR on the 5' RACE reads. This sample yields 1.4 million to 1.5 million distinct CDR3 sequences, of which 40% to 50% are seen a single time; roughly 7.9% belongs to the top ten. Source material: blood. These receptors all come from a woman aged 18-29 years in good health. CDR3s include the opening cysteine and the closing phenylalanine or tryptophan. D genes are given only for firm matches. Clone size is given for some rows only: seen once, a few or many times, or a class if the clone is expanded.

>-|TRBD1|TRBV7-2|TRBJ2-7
TGTGCCAGCACGCGACAGGGGGGAACCTACGAGCAGTACTTC
CASTRQGGTYEQYF
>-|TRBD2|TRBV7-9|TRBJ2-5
TGTGCCAGCAGCTTACTCAAAGGAAAACTAGCGGGCCAAGAGACCCAGTACTTC
CASSLLKGKLAGQETQYF
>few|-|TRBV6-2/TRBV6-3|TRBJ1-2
TGTGCCAGCAGAAAGGGGGTCGCGAACTATGGCTACACCTTC
CASRKGVANYGYTF
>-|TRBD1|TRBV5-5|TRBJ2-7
TGTGCCAGCAGCTTGATAGGGACAGGGGGCGAGCAGTACTTC
CASSLIGTGGEQYF
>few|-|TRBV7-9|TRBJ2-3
TGTGCCAGCAGCTTAGAGGGGACTTGGGATACGCAGTATTTT
CASSLEGTWDTQYF
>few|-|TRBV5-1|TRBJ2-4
TGCGCCAGCAGCTTGGGAGGGGAGGCCAAAAACATTCAGTACTTC
CASSLGGEAKNIQYF
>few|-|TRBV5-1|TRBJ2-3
TGCGCCAGCAGCGAATCGCCCACAGATACGCAGTATTTT
CASSESPTDTQYF
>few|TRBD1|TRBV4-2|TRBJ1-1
TGTGCCAGCAGCCAAGGGGACAGATTTACTGAAGCTTTCTTT
CASSQGDRFTEAFF
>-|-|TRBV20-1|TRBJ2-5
TGCAGTGCTAGAGTGGAGGGGACCAAGGAGACCCAGTACTTC
CSARVEGTKETQYF
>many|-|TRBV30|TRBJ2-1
TGTGCCTGGAGTCTGGACGTTGAGCACAATGAGCAGTTCTTC
CAWSLDVEHNEQFF
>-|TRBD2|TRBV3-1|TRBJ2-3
TGTGCCAGCAGACCTACTAGCGGGGGATACACAGATACGCAGTATTTT
CASRPTSGGYTDTQYF
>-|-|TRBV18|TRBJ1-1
TGCCCGACGGGACCGAACACTGAAGCTTTCTTT
CPTGPNTEAFF
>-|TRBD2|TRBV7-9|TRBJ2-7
TGTGCCAGCAGCAGCACCGGGACTAGTCACTCCTACAATGAGCAGTACTTC
CASSSTGTSHSYNEQYF
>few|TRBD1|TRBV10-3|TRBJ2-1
TGTGCCATCAGTCCACCAGGGGGAAGGAACGGTGAGCAGTTCTTC
CAISPPGGRNGEQFF
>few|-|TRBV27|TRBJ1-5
TGTGCCAGCAGTTTGAGCGGGTTGGGGCAGAGCAATCAGCCCCAGCATTTT
CASSLSGLGQSNQPQHF
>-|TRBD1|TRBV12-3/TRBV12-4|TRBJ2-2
TGTGCCAGCACCCCGGGACAGGGACATATCACCGGGGAGCTGTTTTTT
CASTPGQGHITGELFF
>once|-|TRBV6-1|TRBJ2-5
TGTGCCAGCAGCATACAGGGTCCTCAAGAGACCCAGTACTTC
CASSIQGPQETQYF
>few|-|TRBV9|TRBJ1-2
TGTGCCAGCAGCGTAGATACAGGTCCTACTGGTGGCTACACCTTC
CASSVDTGPTGGYTF
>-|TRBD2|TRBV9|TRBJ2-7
TGTGCCAGCACCCGGGAGGGCCATGAGCAGTACTTC
CASTREGHEQYF
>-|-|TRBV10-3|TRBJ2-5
TGTGCCATCAGTGAGTCGGTTGAACTGAAGACCCAGTACTTC
CAISESVELKTQYF
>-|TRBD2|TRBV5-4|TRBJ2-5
TGTGCCAGCAGCATCGGTAGCGGGGTGGTCTCCTACAATGAGCAGTACTTC
CASSIGSGVVSYNEQYF
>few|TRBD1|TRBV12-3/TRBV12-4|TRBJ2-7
TGTGCCAGCGCGCCGACAGGGGCCTCCTACGAGCAGTACTTC
CASAPTGASYEQYF